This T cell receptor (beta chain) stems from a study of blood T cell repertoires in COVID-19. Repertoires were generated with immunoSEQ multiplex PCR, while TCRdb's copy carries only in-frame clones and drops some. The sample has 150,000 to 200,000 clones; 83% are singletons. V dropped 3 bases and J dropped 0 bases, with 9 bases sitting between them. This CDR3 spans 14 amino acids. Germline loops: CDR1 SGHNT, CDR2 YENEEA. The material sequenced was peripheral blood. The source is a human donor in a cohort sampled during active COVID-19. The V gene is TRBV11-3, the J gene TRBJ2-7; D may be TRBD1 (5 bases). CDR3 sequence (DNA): TGTGCCAGCAGCTTCCAGGGTGACTCCTACGAGCAGTACTTC. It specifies CASSFQGDSYEQYF.